The next 22 T cell receptor beta chains were all read from a single sample in a study of blood T cell repertoires in COVID-19. Sequenced by immunoSEQ multiplex PCR; TCRdb stores in-frame clones only, minus some. This sample has some 110,000 clones, with roughly 74% found just once. The sequenced sample consisted of peripheral blood. All receptors come from a man older than 75 with COVID-19, enrolled during active disease.

The chain has TRBV6-5 and TRBJ1-2, with D unresolved. The germline V gene encodes CDR1 MNHEY and CDR2 SVGAGI. Trimming removed 8 bases at V and 13 bases at J, with 20 bases between. This CDR3 is 12 amino acids long. This CDR3 is CASGDSFLPTTF. The CDR3 region has the DNA TGTGCCAGCGGCGACTCTTTCCTACCTACCACCTTC.

Comment on this clone: The junction differs from germline at one of its ends, possibly a read error. The genes are TRBV28 and TRBJ2-7; D is perhaps TRBD1 (7 bases). Germline V CDR1 and CDR2: MDHEN, SYDVKM. The CDR3 spans 14 residues. Written as DNA, the CDR3 is TGTGCCAGCAGAGTCGCCGGGACAGAGCTAGCGAGACACTTC. It translates to CASRVAGTELARHF.

The J gene is TRBJ2-1, the V gene TRBV9, with D perhaps TRBD1 (5 bases). In germline, CDR1 is SGDLS, CDR2 YYNGEE. The CDR3 has 15 residues. The V gene lost 0 bases and the J gene lost 3 bases, with 10 bases spanning the gap. CDR3 loop: CASSVVGEDYNEQFF. CDR3 bases: TGTGCCAGCAGCGTAGTAGGGGAAGACTACAATGAGCAGTTCTTC.

The V call is TRBV6-5, the J call TRBJ1-5; 7 bases are shared with TRBD1. Germline trimming cut 2 bases from V and 7 bases from J; bases unmatched to any gene: 8. The CDR3 is 15 amino acids. The germline CDR1 and CDR2 sequences are MNHEY and SVGAGI. The CDR3 protein is CASSYEGASAQPQHF. As DNA, the CDR3 is TGTGCCAGCAGTTACGAGGGGGCCTCCGCCCAGCCCCAGCATTTT.

This clone appeared a single time. The chain has TRBV2 and TRBJ2-7; TRBD2 matches 11 bases. CDR3 length: 15 residues. V lost 6 bases and J lost 2; bases outside the gene matches: 6. Germline CDR1 and CDR2: SNHLY and FYNNEI. CDR3 bases: TGTGCCAGCAGCGAGGGACTAGCGGATACCTACGAGCAGTACTTC. Translating it yields CASSEGLADTYEQYF.

The chain uses TRBV3-1 (or the pseudogene TRBV3-2) and TRBJ2-5, with TRBD2 matching over 7 bases. The CDR3 length is 15 residues. With 1 base clipped from V and 9 bases from J, the junction kept 11 bases outside the gene matches. Germline V gene sequence: CDR1 LGHDT, CDR2 YNNKEL (reference sequence). The CDR3 region is CASSQGSGPAGAQYF. In nucleotides, the CDR3 is TGTGCCAGCAGCCAAGGCAGCGGGCCCGCGGGGGCCCAGTACTTC.

The V and J genes are TRBV7-2 and TRBJ1-5, with D perhaps TRBD1 (5 bases). The V and J ends lost 5 bases and 3 bases respectively, with 14 bases between them. Germline V lookup: CDR1 SGHTA, CDR2 FQGNSA. The CDR3 is made up of 15 amino acids. CDR3 nucleotides: TGTGCCAGCAGCCCGATGGGGGGTTTCAATCAGCCCCAGCATTTT. This sequence encodes CASSPMGGFNQPQHF.

J is TRBJ2-6 and V is TRBV4-1; 8 bases line up with TRBD1. This CDR3 spans 17 amino acids. Germline-derived CDR1 and CDR2 are MGHRA and YSYEKL. Germline trimming cut 1 base from V and 4 bases from J; bases unmatched to any gene: 6. The CDR3 loop is CASSQVPRGLGANVLTF. CDR3 bases: TGCGCCAGCAGCCAAGTTCCCAGGGGGCTGGGGGCCAACGTCCTGACTTTC.

The chain has TRBV27 and TRBJ2-1; no clear D gene. V dropped 2 bases and J dropped 3 bases, with 11 bases sitting between them. The CDR3 has 15 residues. The germline V gene has CDR1 MNHEY and CDR2 SMNVEV (reference sequence). CDR3 bases: TGTGCCAGCAGTTTAGAGGATCCCTACTACAATGAGCAGTTCTTC. It specifies CASSLEDPYYNEQFF.

The CDR3 loop reads CSVESEAADSYNEQFF. The DNA for the CDR3 is TGCAGCGTTGAGTCGGAGGCAGCGGACTCCTACAATGAGCAGTTCTTC. This rearrangement joins TRBV29-1 to TRBJ2-1; the D gene is possibly TRBD2 (5 bases). V lost 3 bases and J 0 bases, leaving 15 bases between the germline ends. The germline gives CDR1 SQVTM, CDR2 ANQGSEA. The CDR3 loop spans 16 amino acids.

This clone occurred once. The chain has TRBV7-8 and TRBJ2-6; TRBD1 aligns across 9 bases. V lost 5 bases and J lost 4; bases outside the gene matches: 9. Germline V lookup: CDR1 SGHVS, CDR2 FQNEAQ. CDR3 size: 17 residues. CDR3 coding DNA: TGTGCCAGCAGCGAAGGGCACAGGGGGCGAGGGGCCAACGTCCTGACTTTC. Encoded protein: CASSEGHRGRGANVLTF.

The DNA of the CDR3 is TGTGCCAGTAGAGGTGGGGACAGCATTTCCAACAATGAGCAGTTCTTC. It is translated as CASRGGDSISNNEQFF. The chain employs TRBV19 and TRBJ2-1; 7 bases fit TRBD1. CDR3 length: 16 amino acids. Per germline, CDR1 LNHDA and CDR2 SQIVND (reference sequence). Trimming took 6 bases from V and 5 from J; bases not matched to a gene: 13.

This clone has only one observation. The chain has TRBV5-6 and TRBJ2-7; 7 bases are a match to TRBD2. With V trimmed by 0 bases and J by 2 bases, 5 bases remained unmatched. There are 15 residues in the CDR3. Germline CDR1 SGHDT, CDR2 YYEEEE. The CDR3 spells CASSLVSSGTYEQYF. The CDR3 DNA reads TGTGCCAGCAGCTTGGTATCTAGCGGAACCTACGAGCAGTACTTC. Combining the CDR3 with reference TRBV5-6 and TRBJ2-7 gives the whole variable domain DAGVTQSPTHLIKTRGQQVTLRCSPKSGHDTVSWYQQALGQGPQFIFQYYEEEERQRGNFPDRFSGHQFPNYSSELNVNALLLGDSALYLCASSLVSSGTYEQYFGPGTRLTVT.

This chain links TRBV3-1 (or the pseudogene TRBV3-2) with TRBJ2-1; 11 nucleotides match TRBD2. The J segment lost 0 bases and the V segment lost 5 bases, leaving 15 bases of the junction unmatched. The CDR3 spans 20 residues. CDR1 is LGHDT, CDR2 YNNKEL, per germline (reference sequence). In DNA, the CDR3 is TGTGCCAGCAGCTCCAAGGTAGCGGGAGGGCCGGTCAGCTCCTACAATGAGCAGTTCTTC. As protein: CASSSKVAGGPVSSYNEQFF.

The chain couples TRBV5-6 to TRBJ1-1; maybe TRBD1 (5 bases). Trimming left V 5 bases short and J 8 bases short, with 13 bases between. The CDR3 length is 12 residues. Germline V lookup: CDR1 SGHDT, CDR2 YYEEEE. In nucleotides, the CDR3 is TGTGCCAGCAGTTCCGACAGCCCCGAAGCTTTCTTT. Protein product: CASSSDSPEAFF.

The V and J genes are TRBV7-3 and TRBJ2-1, with 8 bases aligning to TRBD2. This CDR3 is 18 amino acids long. Per the germline V gene, CDR1 is SGHTA and CDR2 is FQGTGA. V lost 8 bases, J lost 0 bases, and 15 bases stayed unmatched. CDR3 in amino acids: CASQLGPGLANSYNEQFF. The DNA of the CDR3 is TGTGCCAGCCAGCTCGGGCCCGGACTAGCCAACTCCTACAATGAGCAGTTCTTC.

The V call is TRBV7-2, the J call TRBJ2-3; no clear D. The CDR3 runs to 17 residues. Germline CDR1 SGHTA, CDR2 FQGNSA. Deletions cut 2 bases from V and 1 base from J, with 16 bases between. Here the CDR3 DNA reads TGTGCCAGCAGCTTATTCCCGCTCGCTATAGGCACAGATACGCAGTATTTT. It translates to CASSLFPLAIGTDTQYF.

A few counts support this clone. The V gene is TRBV30, the J gene TRBJ1-5, with TRBD1 as a possible D gene (5 bases). CDR1 and CDR2 from the germline V gene are GTSNPN and SVGIG (reference sequence). V was cut by 3 bases and J by 1 base, with 19 bases left in between. This CDR3 is 17 amino acids long. CDR3 sequence (DNA): TGTGCCTGGAGCCTCCCTTCAGGGATACCGAGCAATCAGCCCCAGCATTTT. Its translation: CAWSLPSGIPSNQPQHF.

The rearrangement uses TRBV18 and TRBJ1-5; no definite D call. The V and J ends lost 4 bases and 7 bases respectively, with 17 bases between them. Germline CDR1 KGHSH, CDR2 LQKENI. This CDR3 has 15 amino acids. The CDR3 protein is CASSQGLQAGQPQHF. CDR3 coding DNA: TGTGCCAGCTCACAAGGGTTACAAGCGGGGCAGCCCCAGCATTTT.

The J gene is TRBJ2-1, the V gene TRBV6-1, with 8 positions matching TRBD2. Trimming removed 4 bases from V and 4 bases from J; junction bases left unmatched: 9. The CDR3 loop spans 16 amino acids. The germline CDR1 and CDR2 sequences are MNHNS and SASEGT. Written as DNA, the CDR3 is TGTGCCAGCAGTGGGGCACTAGCGGTGTCTTACAATGAGCAGTTCTTC. Encoded protein: CASSGALAVSYNEQFF.

V and J are TRBV6-5 and TRBJ2-7, with D possibly TRBD1 on 6 matching bases. In germline, CDR1 is MNHEY, CDR2 SVGAGI. The CDR3 is made up of 14 amino acids. V lost 6 bases and J 5 bases, leaving 17 bases between the germline ends. Here the CDR3 DNA reads TGTGCCAGCAGGACCAACAGGGCGGGCCACGAGCAGTACTTC. This codes for CASRTNRAGHEQYF.

The rearrangement uses TRBV6-2 or TRBV6-3 and TRBJ2-5; D not certain. This CDR3 is 12 amino acids long. Germline CDR1 is MNHEY and CDR2 is SVGEGT. Trimming pared 5 bases from V and 0 bases from J, leaving 4 bases between. The CDR3 loop is CASSRYQETQYF. The CDR3 DNA is TGTGCCAGCAGTCGGTACCAAGAGACCCAGTACTTC.